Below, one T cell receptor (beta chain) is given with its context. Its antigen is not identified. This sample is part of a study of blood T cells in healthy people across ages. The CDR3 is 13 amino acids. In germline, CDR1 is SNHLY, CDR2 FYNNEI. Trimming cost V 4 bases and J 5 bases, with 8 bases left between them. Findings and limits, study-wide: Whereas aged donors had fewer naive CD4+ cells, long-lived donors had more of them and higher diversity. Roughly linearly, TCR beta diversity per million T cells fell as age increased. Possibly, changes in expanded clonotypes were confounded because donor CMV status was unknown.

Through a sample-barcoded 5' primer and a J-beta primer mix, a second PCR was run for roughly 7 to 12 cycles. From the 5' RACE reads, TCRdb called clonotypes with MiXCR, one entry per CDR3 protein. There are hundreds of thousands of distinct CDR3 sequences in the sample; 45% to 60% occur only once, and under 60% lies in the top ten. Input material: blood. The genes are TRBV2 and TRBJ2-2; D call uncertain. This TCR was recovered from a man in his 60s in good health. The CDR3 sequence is CASSVTATGELFF. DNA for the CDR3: TGTGCCAGCAGTGTAACGGCGACCGGGGAGCTGTTTTTT.